This TCR beta chain came from a study of neurological immune-mediated disorders. Broader study findings: Private repertoires in all groups were suggested, as expanded clones shared no CDR3 amino acid sequences across subjects.

TCRdb called the 5' RACE reads again in MiXCR, with one record for every CDR3 protein. The data show 20,000 to 25,000 distinct CDR3 sequences, less than 8% seen once. Trimming took 3 bases from V and 11 from J, leaving 14 bases between them. CDR3 size: 12 residues. Germline CDR1 DFQATT, CDR2 SNEGSKA (reference sequence). The sorted libraries took 1 million CD4+ or CD8+ T cells. This clonotype was found many times. Its matching antigen is unknown. The chain is built from TRBV20-1 and TRBJ2-4; unclear D gene. This receptor was identified in a man younger than 30 in good health. The sample consisted of CD8+ T cells from blood. The CDR3: CSARVLRPVQYF. CDR3 nucleotides: TGCAGTGCTAGGGTACTGAGGCCCGTTCAGTACTTC.